This TCR beta chain was sequenced in a study of blood T cells in healthy people across ages. Sample-barcoded 5' priming and a J-beta primer mix drove a second PCR of 7 to 11 cycles. TCRdb independently ran MiXCR on the 5' RACE reads; one entry per CDR3 protein. The sample has over 600,000 distinct CDR3 sequences; approximately 40% are singletons. V was pared by 6 bases and J by 0 bases, with 8 bases between. This CDR3 comprises 13 residues. This receptor was obtained from an elderly man in good health. V and J are TRBV12-3 or TRBV12-4 and TRBJ1-2; unclear D gene. The sample taken for sequencing was blood. DNA for the CDR3: TGTGCCAGCAGCTTCGGCCCTAACTATGGCTACACCTTC. This codes for CASSFGPNYGYTF.